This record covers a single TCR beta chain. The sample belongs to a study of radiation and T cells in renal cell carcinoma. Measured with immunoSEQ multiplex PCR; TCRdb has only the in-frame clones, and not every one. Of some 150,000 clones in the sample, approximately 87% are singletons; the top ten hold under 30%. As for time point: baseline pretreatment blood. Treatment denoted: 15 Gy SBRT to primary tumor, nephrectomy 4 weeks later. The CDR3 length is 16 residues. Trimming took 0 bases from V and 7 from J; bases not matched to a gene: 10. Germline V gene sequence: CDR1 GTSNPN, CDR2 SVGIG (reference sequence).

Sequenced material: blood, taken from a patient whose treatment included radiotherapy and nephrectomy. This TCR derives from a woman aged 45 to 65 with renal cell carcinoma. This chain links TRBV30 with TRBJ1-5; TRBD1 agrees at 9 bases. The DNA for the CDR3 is TGTGCCTGGAGTGTACCCGGGACAGGGACCCTCCAGCCCCAGCATTTT. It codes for CAWSVPGTGTLQPQHF.